This note documents a single T cell receptor beta chain sequence. The antigen it binds to is not known. The sample holds no much larger clone one base away, and base qualities are not on file. The sample comes from a study of blood T cell repertoires in COVID-19 (dated by TCRdb to the early 2020s). For context, the study as a whole: ImmuneRACE Cohort 3 recovered participants were defined by two consecutive negative NP/OP PCR tests, healthcare professional clearance, or symptom resolution. The prospective study material was composed of cDNA or gDNA derived from T cells, B-cell-depleted T cells, or PBMCs. The repertoires were made available in a free public database intended to serve as a resource for research on the immune response to SARS-CoV-2. The collaborator samples originated in the United States, Italy and Spain and spanned the acute and convalescent phases of COVID-19. Samples came from the ongoing ImmuneRACE study (first 160 participants) plus 1,254 subjects from 6 global collaborators. Subjects who had been exposed to COVID-19, were actively infected with it, or had recovered from it provided the deeply sampled blood TCRbeta repertoires that made up the dataset. A de-identified subject ID, COVID-19 status, age in years and sex were almost always included in the sample metadata. HLA class I and class II types, where available, came from metadata supplied by the sample provider rather than from assay-based typing.

A distance of 8 bases separates the germline ends of V and J, which lose 2 bases and 5 bases respectively. Including cysteine and phenylalanine, the CDR3 has 13 amino acids. Left in the record is the CDR3 DNA by itself, 39 bases read in frame from the first base. TCRbeta CDR3 regions were amplified from genomic DNA by means of the immunoSEQ Assay, a bias-controlled multiplex PCR. In the authors' own workflow: The number of nucleated cells in each sample was estimated by amplification of reference gene primers within the assay. To quantify the absolute abundance of each unique TCRbeta CDR3 rearrangement, sequence reads were collapsed and filtered. Productive Simpson clonality was computed per sample as the square root of Simpson's diversity index over productive rearrangements. The immuneACCESS repertoire file appears here via TCRdb, limited to in-frame rearrangements. These files lack a portion of the clones; in checked studies, under half of the deficit traces to unresolved V genes, and the cause of the others is not known. V, J and clone size are those of that table, while D and trimming were read from the DNA. This sample holds fewer than 150,000 clones; about 87% were observed only once. 3.5% to 5% of the sample is in the top ten clones.

Here is what the overall study found, with its caveats: Clinical and demographic metadata were provided uncurated, with the amount varying by source and participant.

Participants in the prospective study were enrolled through a virtual design, were aged about 18 to 100 years, and lived in 24 United States geographic areas. In the prospective study, participants were assigned to cohorts based on the clinical history participants reported in a screening survey and a study questionnaire. Each participant in the prospective study had whole blood, serum and a nasopharyngeal or oropharyngeal swab collected by mobile phlebotomists. Over a roughly two-month period, participants in the prospective study had the option of providing additional blood draws and questionnaires. Prospective study blood samples were shipped either frozen or at room temperature before DNA extraction.

The clonotype originates from a man aged 50 or older in a cohort exposed to, infected with or recovered from COVID-19 (not recorded which). The rearranged segments are TRBV12-3 or TRBV12-4 and TRBJ2-3; the D gene remains uncertain. Sequenced material: PBMCs or T cells enriched from blood (not recorded which). CDR3 region: CASSLRVGDTQYF. The DNA sequence follows: TGTGCCAGCAGTTTACGGGTTGGAGATACGCAGTATTTT.